Given below is one T cell receptor beta chain in context. TCRdb's table, derived via immunoSEQ multiplex PCR, lists solely in-frame clones and lacks some. This sample has roughly 150,000 clones, with 92% found just once. The sample originates from a study of T cell responses to AZD1222 COVID-19 vaccine. This CDR3 has 15 residues. The junction had 16 bases not matched to a gene; V was cut back by 7 bases and J by 10 bases. The V gene's germline CDR1 is MDHEN and CDR2 SYDVKM. The sequence was obtained from an adult who received the AZD1222 COVID-19 vaccine. The material sequenced was peripheral blood, taken 28 days after the second AZD1222 dose. The chain has TRBV28 and TRBJ2-1; 7 nucleotides match TRBD1. The CDR3 is CASNRQSTGALEQFF. CDR3 sequence (DNA): TGTGCCAGCAACCGGCAGAGCACAGGGGCCCTCGAGCAGTTCTTC. The whole variable domain, filled in from reference TRBV28 and TRBJ2-1, reads DVKVTQSSRYLVKRTGEKVFLECVQDMDHENMFWYRQDPGLGLRLIYFSYDVKMKEKGDIPEGYSVSREKKERFSLILESASTNQTSMYLCASNRQSTGALEQFFGPGTRLTVL.